The 20 T cell receptor beta chains listed next were all sequenced from one sample in a study of blood T cell repertoires in COVID-19. The table came from immunoSEQ multiplex PCR; TCRdb's copy has only in-frame clones and leaves some out. Here the sample spans roughly 150,000 clones, under 95% being singletons. The sequencing input was peripheral blood. The receptors stem from a man aged 18 to 35 with COVID-19, enrolled during active disease.

The chain's CDR3 is CASSLRVAASYEQYF. The CDR3 region has the DNA TGTGCCAGCAGTTTACGGGTAGCGGCGTCCTACGAGCAGTACTTC. V usage is TRBV28 and J usage is TRBJ2-7; D might be TRBD2 (6 bases). CDR3 size: 15 residues. CDR1 and CDR2 from the germline V gene are MDHEN and SYDVKM. The germline V and J ends were trimmed by 2 bases and 1 base, with 12 bases remaining between them.

This chain uses TRBV27 with TRBJ2-7; maybe TRBD2 (5 bases). Trimming shortened V by 6 bases and J by 0 bases, and 12 bases separated the two germline ends. Germline V gene data show CDR1 as MNHEY and CDR2 as SMNVEV (reference sequence). CDR3 length equals 14 residues. The CDR3 protein is CASSSGYHSYEQYF. DNA for the CDR3: TGTGCCAGCAGCAGCGGTTACCACTCCTACGAGCAGTACTTC.

This chain connects TRBV6-5 to TRBJ2-5, with D unresolved. V lost 6 bases to trimming and J lost 5 bases, with 13 bases between them. Germline V gene data show CDR1 as MNHEY and CDR2 as SVGAGI. The CDR3 is 13 residues long. The CDR3 loop reads CASRKTLRETQYF. Written as DNA, the CDR3 is TGTGCCAGCAGGAAGACCTTGAGGGAGACCCAGTACTTC.

CDR3 amino acids: CASSLDKVAYEQYF. The DNA of the CDR3 is TGCGCCAGCAGCTTGGATAAGGTAGCGTACGAGCAGTACTTC. The chain has TRBV5-1 and TRBJ2-7, with a possible D match to TRBD2 (5 bases). The CDR3 consists of 14 residues. The V gene's germline CDR1 is SGHRS and CDR2 YFSETQ. V lost 0 bases and J 4 bases, leaving 11 bases between the germline ends.

This clone was detected only a few times. This chain joins TRBV7-6 and TRBJ2-6, with TRBD1 as a possible D gene (5 bases). V was pared by 5 bases and J by 0 bases, with 20 bases between. The CDR3 is 19 residues long. Looked up from germline, CDR1 is SGHVS and CDR2 is FNYEAQ. The CDR3 sequence: CASSRQLPTPSSGANVLTF. The DNA for the CDR3 is TGTGCCAGCAGCCGACAGCTCCCAACCCCAAGCTCTGGGGCCAACGTCCTGACTTTC. Full variable domain (rest looked up from reference TRBV7-6 and TRBJ2-6): GAGVSQSPRYKVTKRGQDVALRCDPISGHVSLYWYRQALGQGPEFLTYFNYEAQQDKSGLPNDRFSAERPEGSISTLTIQRTEQRDSAMYRCASSRQLPTPSSGANVLTFGAGSRLTVL.

This chain joins TRBV11-2 and TRBJ2-3; D gene uncertain. V was shortened by 1 base and J by 2 bases, with 7 bases between the two germline ends. Germline V gene lookup returns CDR1 SGHAT and CDR2 FQNNGV. The CDR3 covers 14 residues. The CDR3: CASSLGLVTDTQYF. CDR3 nucleotides: TGTGCCAGCAGCTTAGGGTTAGTCACAGATACGCAGTATTTT. Filled out from reference TRBV11-2 and TRBJ2-3, the complete variable domain reads EAGVAQSPRYKIIEKRQSVAFWCNPISGHATLYWYQQILGQGPKLLIQFQNNGVVDDSQLPKDRFSAERLKGVDSTLKIQPAKLEDSAVYLCASSLGLVTDTQYFGPGTRLTVL.

The CDR3 region has the DNA TGTGCCAGCAGCCAAGGCCGAGCCTATGGCTACACCTTC. Its translation: CASSQGRAYGYTF. The V gene is TRBV4-2, the J gene TRBJ1-2, with no clear D. The CDR3 has 13 amino acids. Per the germline V gene, CDR1 is LGHNA and CDR2 is YNFKEQ. V was cut by 1 base and J by 4 bases, with 7 bases left in between.

V usage is TRBV2 and J usage is TRBJ2-3; 7 nucleotides align to TRBD1. This CDR3 comprises 15 residues. CDR1 and CDR2 (germline): SNHLY, FYNNEI. Trimming took 3 bases from V and 3 from J; bases not matched to a gene: 6. CDR3 nucleotide sequence: TGTGCCAGCAGTGACCCACAGGGGAAGACAGATACGCAGTATTTT. It codes for CASSDPQGKTDTQYF.

The chain carries TRBV6-1 and TRBJ1-6, with D tentatively TRBD1 (5 bases). Germline assignment: CDR1 MNHNS and CDR2 SASEGT. The length of the CDR3 is 15 residues. With 2 bases removed from V and 9 bases from J, the gap between germline ends came to 14 bases. CDR3 coding DNA: TGTGCCAGCAGTGAATCAGGGTTGGGGATTTCACCCCTCCACTTT. Encoded protein: CASSESGLGISPLHF.

The rearrangement links TRBV9 to TRBJ1-5; D not certain. CDR1 is SGDLS and CDR2 is YYNGEE in the germline V gene. Trimming stripped 0 bases from V and 4 bases from J, with 5 bases between. CDR3 length equals 13 residues. The CDR3 DNA reads TGTGCCAGCAGCGTAGACTGGAATCAGCCCCAGCATTTT. Translation gives CASSVDWNQPQHF.

The rearrangement uses TRBV7-2 and TRBJ2-1; 10 nucleotides align to TRBD1. Germline values: CDR1 SGHTA, CDR2 FQGNSA. V gave up 4 bases and J gave up 0 bases; unmatched junction bases: 3. The CDR3 consists of 16 residues. CDR3 residues: CASSSTGGNSYNEQFF. CDR3 DNA: TGTGCCAGCAGCTCGACAGGGGGCAACTCCTACAATGAGCAGTTCTTC.

This chain connects TRBV5-4 to TRBJ2-1; tentative D call: TRBD1 (6 bases). This CDR3 has 13 residues. The ends were cut back, 4 bases at V and 4 bases at J, with 9 bases in the middle. CDR1 SGHNT and CDR2 YYREEE come from the germline V gene (reference sequence). CDR3 amino acids: CASSPRGYNEQFF. The CDR3 bases are TGTGCCAGCAGCCCGAGGGGGTACAATGAGCAGTTCTTC. The entire variable domain, with the rest obtained from reference TRBV5-4 and TRBJ2-1, is as follows: ETGVTQSPTHLIKTRGQQVTLRCSSQSGHNTVSWYQQALGQGPQFIFQYYREEENGRGNFPPRFSGLQFPNYSSELNVNALELDDSALYLCASSPRGYNEQFFGPGTRLTVL.

The gene calls are TRBV4-3 and TRBJ2-7; tentative D call: TRBD1 (9 bases). The germline V gene has CDR1 LGHNA and CDR2 YSLEER. The CDR3 loop spans 18 amino acids. V lost 1 base, J lost 4 bases, and 23 bases lay in between. The CDR3 nucleotides are TGCGCCAGCAGCCAAGGCACAGGGGGCGAAGCGGGAGCATACGAGCAGTACTTC. The encoded protein is CASSQGTGGEAGAYEQYF.

Worth noting for this clone: Other DNA variants within this sample encode the same CDR3. The chain has TRBV5-6 and TRBJ1-5, with a possible D match to TRBD1 (6 bases). From germline, CDR1 is SGHDT and CDR2 YYEEEE. Trimming stripped 0 bases from V and 7 bases from J, with 8 bases between. The CDR3 runs to 13 residues. The CDR3 nucleotides read TGTGCCAGCAGCTTGGGGGGGGGCCAGCCCCAGCATTTT. Its translation is CASSLGGGQPQHF.

This clone showed up just once. J is TRBJ2-2 and V is TRBV7-3; 8 nucleotides agree with TRBD1. V dropped 5 bases and J dropped 9; count of bases not matched to a gene: 5. Germline CDR1 reads SGHTA; CDR2 reads FQGTGA. The CDR3 extends over 13 amino acids. The CDR3 DNA reads TGTGCCAGCAGCGTCTGGACAGGGAGGGAGCTGTTTTTT. The encoded protein is CASSVWTGRELFF.

This sequence joins TRBV2 and TRBJ2-1; D gene unclear. The germline V gene has CDR1 SNHLY and CDR2 FYNNEI. The CDR3 consists of 13 residues. V lost 7 bases and J 4 bases, leaving 11 bases between the germline ends. The CDR3 is CASTPPGYNEQFF. For the CDR3, the DNA is TGTGCCAGCACCCCCCCCGGTTACAATGAGCAGTTCTTC. The entire variable domain, with the rest obtained from reference TRBV2 and TRBJ2-1, is as follows: EPEVTQTPSHQVTQMGQEVILRCVPISNHLYFYWYRQILGQKVEFLVSFYNNEISEKSEIFDDQFSVERPDGSNFTLKIRSTKLEDSAMYFCASTPPGYNEQFFGPGTRLTVL.

The chain links TRBV6-5 to TRBJ2-7, with TRBD2 matching over 9 bases. V was pared by 6 bases and J by 4 bases, with 10 bases of the junction left unmatched. Germline lookup yields CDR1 MNHEY and CDR2 SVGAGI. This CDR3 contains 15 residues. Here the CDR3 reads CASRTGPSGTYEQYF. The CDR3 coding sequence is TGTGCCAGCAGGACTGGGCCTAGCGGGACATACGAGCAGTACTTC.

The CDR3 region is CATSRDPTGLVANEQFF. DNA for the CDR3: TGTGCCACCAGCAGAGATCCGACAGGGTTGGTGGCGAATGAGCAGTTCTTC. The chain couples TRBV15 to TRBJ2-1; 7 nucleotides align to TRBD1. V was clipped by 0 bases and J by 7 bases; unmatched bases: 12. The CDR3 is 17 amino acids. Germline loops: CDR1 LNHNV, CDR2 YYDKDF (reference sequence).

This clone came up once. The chain combines TRBV3-1 (or the pseudogene TRBV3-2) with TRBJ1-1; 8 bases map to TRBD1. The trim removed 3 bases at V and 5 bases at J, leaving 5 bases unmatched. Germline V lookup: CDR1 LGHDT, CDR2 YNNKEL (reference sequence). This CDR3 is built from 14 residues. The CDR3 DNA reads TGTGCCAGCAGCCACCTGACAGGGGAGACTGAAGCTTTCTTT. This translates into CASSHLTGETEAFF.

The J gene is TRBJ1-2, the V gene TRBV29-1; a possible D gene is TRBD1 (5 bases). The CDR3 totals 14 residues. Germline V CDR1 and CDR2: SQVTM, ANQGSEA. V gave up 3 bases and J gave up 2 bases, with 13 bases separating them. The DNA of the CDR3 is TGCAGCGTTGACCACGAAGGGGTCAACTATGGCTACACCTTC. This sequence encodes CSVDHEGVNYGYTF.